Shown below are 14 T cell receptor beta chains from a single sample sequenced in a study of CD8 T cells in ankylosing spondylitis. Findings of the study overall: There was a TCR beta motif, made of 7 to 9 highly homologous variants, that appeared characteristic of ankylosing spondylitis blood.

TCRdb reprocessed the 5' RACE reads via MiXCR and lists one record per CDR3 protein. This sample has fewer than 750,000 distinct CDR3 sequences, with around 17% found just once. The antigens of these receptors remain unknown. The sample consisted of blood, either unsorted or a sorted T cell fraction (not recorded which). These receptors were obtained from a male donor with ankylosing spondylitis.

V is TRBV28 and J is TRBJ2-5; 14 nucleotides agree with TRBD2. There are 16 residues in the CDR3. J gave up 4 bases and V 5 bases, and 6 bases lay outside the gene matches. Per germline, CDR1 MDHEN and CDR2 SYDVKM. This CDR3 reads CASSPRGLAGVETQYF. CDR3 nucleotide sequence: TGTGCCAGCAGTCCTAGGGGACTAGCGGGAGTAGAGACCCAGTACTTC.

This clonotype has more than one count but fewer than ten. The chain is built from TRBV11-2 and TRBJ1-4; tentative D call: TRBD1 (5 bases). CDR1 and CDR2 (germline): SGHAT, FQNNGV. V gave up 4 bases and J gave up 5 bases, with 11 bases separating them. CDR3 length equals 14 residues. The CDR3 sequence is CASSSGRANEKLFF. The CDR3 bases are TGTGCCAGCAGCTCAGGGCGAGCGAATGAAAAACTGTTTTTT. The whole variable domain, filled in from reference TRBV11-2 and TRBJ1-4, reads EAGVAQSPRYKIIEKRQSVAFWCNPISGHATLYWYQQILGQGPKLLIQFQNNGVVDDSQLPKDRFSAERLKGVDSTLKIQPAKLEDSAVYLCASSSGRANEKLFFGSGTQLSVL.

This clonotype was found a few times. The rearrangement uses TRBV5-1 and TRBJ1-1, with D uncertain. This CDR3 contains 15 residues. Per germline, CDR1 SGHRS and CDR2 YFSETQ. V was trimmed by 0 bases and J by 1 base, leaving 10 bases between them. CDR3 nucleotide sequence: TGCGCCAGCAGCTTGGAGGTTCGGGGGAACACTGAAGCTTTCTTT. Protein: CASSLEVRGNTEAFF.

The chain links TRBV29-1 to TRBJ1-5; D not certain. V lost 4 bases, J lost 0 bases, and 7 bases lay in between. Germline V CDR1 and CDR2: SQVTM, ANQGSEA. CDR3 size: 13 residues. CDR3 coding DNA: TGCAGCGTTGGGTGGGGTAGCAATCAGCCCCAGCATTTT. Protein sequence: CSVGWGSNQPQHF.

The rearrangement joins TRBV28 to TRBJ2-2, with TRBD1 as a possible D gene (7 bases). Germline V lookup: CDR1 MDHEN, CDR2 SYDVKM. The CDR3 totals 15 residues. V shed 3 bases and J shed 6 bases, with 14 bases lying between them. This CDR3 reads CASSFGGGGSGELFF. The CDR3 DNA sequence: TGTGCCAGCAGTTTCGGAGGGGGCGGATCCGGGGAGCTGTTTTTT.

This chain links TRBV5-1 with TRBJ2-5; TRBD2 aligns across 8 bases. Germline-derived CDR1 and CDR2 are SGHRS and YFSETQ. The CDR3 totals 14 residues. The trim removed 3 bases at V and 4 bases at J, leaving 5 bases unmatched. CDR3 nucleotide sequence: TGCGCCAGCAGCTGGGGGACTAGAGGAGAGACCCAGTACTTC. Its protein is CASSWGTRGETQYF.

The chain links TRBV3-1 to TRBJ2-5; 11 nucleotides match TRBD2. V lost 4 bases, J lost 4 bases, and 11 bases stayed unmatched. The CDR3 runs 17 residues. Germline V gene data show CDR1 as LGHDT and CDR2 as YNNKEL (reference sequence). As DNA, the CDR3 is TGTGCCAGCAGCCCCCGGGCTAGCGGGAGGAGGCGAGAGACCCAGTACTTC. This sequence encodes CASSPRASGRRRETQYF.

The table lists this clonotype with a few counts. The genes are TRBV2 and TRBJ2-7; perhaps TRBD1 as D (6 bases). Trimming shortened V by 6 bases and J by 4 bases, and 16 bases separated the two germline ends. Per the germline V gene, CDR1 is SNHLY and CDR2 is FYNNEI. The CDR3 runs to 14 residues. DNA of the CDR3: TGTGCCAGCAGGCGCCCGGACAGAGCTTACGAGCAGTACTTC. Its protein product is CASRRPDRAYEQYF.

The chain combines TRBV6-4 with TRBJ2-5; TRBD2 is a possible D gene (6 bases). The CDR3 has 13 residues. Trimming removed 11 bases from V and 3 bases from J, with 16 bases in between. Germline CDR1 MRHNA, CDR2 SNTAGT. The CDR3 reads CASPTGEKETQYF. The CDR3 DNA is TGTGCCTCACCTACGGGGGAAAAAGAGACCCAGTACTTC.

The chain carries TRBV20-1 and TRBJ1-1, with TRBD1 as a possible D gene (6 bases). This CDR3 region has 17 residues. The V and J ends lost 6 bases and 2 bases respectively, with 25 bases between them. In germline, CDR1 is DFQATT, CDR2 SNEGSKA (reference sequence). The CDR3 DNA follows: TGCAGTGCCACACTAATCAGAAATCAGGGGCGTAACACTGAAGCTTTCTTT. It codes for CSATLIRNQGRNTEAFF.

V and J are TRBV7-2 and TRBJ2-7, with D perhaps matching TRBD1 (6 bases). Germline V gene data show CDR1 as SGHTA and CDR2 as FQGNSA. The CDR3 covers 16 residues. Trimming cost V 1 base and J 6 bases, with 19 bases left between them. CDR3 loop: CASSLGVDRLRLEQYF. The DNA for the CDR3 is TGTGCCAGCAGCTTAGGAGTAGACAGGCTAAGGCTCGAGCAGTACTTC.

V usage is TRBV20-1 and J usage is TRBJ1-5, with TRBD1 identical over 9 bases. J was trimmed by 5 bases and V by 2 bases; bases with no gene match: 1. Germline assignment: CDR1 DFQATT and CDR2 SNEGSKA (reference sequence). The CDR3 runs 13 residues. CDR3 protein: CSARTGGDQPQHF. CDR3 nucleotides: TGCAGTGCTAGAACAGGGGGCGATCAGCCCCAGCATTTT.

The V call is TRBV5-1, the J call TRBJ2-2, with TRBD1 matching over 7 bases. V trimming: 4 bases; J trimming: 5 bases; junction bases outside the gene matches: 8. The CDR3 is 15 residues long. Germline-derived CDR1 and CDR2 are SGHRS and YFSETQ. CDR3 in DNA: TGCGCCAGCAGCCTAACAGGGGAAAGGACCGGGGAGCTGTTTTTT. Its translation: CASSLTGERTGELFF.

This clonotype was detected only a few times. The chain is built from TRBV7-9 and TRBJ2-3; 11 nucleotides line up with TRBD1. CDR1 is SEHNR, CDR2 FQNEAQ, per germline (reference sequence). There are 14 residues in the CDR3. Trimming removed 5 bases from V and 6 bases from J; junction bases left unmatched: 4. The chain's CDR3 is CASSTGQGEDTQYF. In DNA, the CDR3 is TGTGCCAGCAGCACGGGACAGGGGGAGGATACGCAGTATTTT.